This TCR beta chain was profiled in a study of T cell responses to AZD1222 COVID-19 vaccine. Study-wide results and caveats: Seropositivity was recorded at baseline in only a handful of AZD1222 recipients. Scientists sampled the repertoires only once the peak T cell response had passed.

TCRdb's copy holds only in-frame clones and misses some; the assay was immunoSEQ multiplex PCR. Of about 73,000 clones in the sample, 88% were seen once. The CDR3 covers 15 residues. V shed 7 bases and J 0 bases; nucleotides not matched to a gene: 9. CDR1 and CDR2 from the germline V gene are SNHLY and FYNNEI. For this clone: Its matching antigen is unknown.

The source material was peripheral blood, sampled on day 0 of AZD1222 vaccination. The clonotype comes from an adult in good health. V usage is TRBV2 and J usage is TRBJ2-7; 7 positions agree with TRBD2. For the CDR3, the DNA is TGTGCCAGCAAGGTAGCGGGCGCCAGCTCCTACGAGCAGTACTTC. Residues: CASKVAGASSYEQYF.